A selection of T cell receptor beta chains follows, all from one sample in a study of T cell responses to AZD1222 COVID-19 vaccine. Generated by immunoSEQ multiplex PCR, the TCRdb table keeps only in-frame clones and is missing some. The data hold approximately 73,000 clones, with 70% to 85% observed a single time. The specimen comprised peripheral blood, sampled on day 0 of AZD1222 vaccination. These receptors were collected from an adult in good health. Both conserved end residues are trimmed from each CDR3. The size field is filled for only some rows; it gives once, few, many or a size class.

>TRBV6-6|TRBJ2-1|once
ASRPNEPRVGNEQF
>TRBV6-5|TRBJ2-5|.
ASSNGPSLGETQY
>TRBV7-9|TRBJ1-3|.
ASSSEAINTIY
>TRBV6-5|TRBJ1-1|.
ASSYSTPNTEAF
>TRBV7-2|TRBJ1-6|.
ASSLYRDSPLH
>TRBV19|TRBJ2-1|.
ASSKTSVEEQF
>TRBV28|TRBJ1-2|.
ASMTRTGQNYGYT
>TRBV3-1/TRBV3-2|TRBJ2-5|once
ASSRNQGGETQY
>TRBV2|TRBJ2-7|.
ASSVTGGPYEQY
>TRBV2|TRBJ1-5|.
ASSDDGGQPQH
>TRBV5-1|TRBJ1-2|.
ASSQQGYSGYT
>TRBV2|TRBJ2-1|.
ASSGGNEQF
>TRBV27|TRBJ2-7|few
ASGWNYEQY
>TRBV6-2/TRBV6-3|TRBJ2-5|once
ASSYALGETQY
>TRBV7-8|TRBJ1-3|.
ASSLVWNSGNTIY
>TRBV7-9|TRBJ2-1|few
ASSLLAARPTYNEQF
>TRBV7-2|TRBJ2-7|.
ASSLALGSLAGSSYEQY
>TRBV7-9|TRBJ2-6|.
ASSLAWGSGANVLT
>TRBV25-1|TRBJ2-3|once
ASSEMRTGTDTQY
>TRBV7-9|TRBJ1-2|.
ASSLGYSYT
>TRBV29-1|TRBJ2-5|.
SVELGRSTTEETQY
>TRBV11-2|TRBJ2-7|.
ASSLDPGVQDEQY
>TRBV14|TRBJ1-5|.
ASSHGRGSNQPQH
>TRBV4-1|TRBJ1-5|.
ASSQDQRFNQPQH
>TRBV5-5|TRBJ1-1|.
ASSLVLNTEAF
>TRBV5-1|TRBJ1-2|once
ASSLIGDSPYGYT
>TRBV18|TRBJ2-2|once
ASSPGSTGELF
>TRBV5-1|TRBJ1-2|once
ASSLSSTSNYGYT
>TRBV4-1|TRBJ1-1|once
ASSQTSVNTEAF